One and the same sample provided the 24 T cell receptor beta chains below, sequenced in a study of PD-L1 blockade in urothelial cancer. Profiled with immunoSEQ multiplex PCR; TCRdb holds only in-frame clones, not every one. Of about 120,000 clones in the sample, more than 70% were seen once. Noted time point: peripheral blood 6 weeks after treatment start. Specimen: PBMCs, collected around atezolizumab (anti-PD-L1) treatment. These receptors were obtained from a man in his fifties with urothelial cancer.

This chain links TRBV18 with TRBJ2-7; no firm D call. Germline V lookup: CDR1 KGHSH, CDR2 LQKENI. CDR3 length equals 16 residues. With 6 bases removed from V and 0 bases from J, the gap between germline ends came to 18 bases. CDR3 sequence: CASSPDQAASSYEQYF. The CDR3 DNA reads as TGTGCCAGCTCCCCGGATCAGGCCGCGAGCTCCTACGAGCAGTACTTC.

The rearrangement joins TRBV6-1 to TRBJ2-7; 9 nucleotides line up with TRBD2. The length of the CDR3 is 17 residues. From germline, CDR1 is MNHNS and CDR2 SASEGT. Unmatched junction bases numbered 13, after V lost 4 bases and J lost 3 bases. CDR3 DNA sequence: TGTGCCAGCAGTGGCCTAGCGGGAAATAACAGGGGCTACGAGCAGTACTTC. Translated, it gives CASSGLAGNNRGYEQYF.

The gene calls are TRBV30 and TRBJ2-7; D uncertain. CDR3 length equals 14 residues. Deletions cut 1 base from V and 2 bases from J, with 12 bases between. Germline CDR1 and CDR2: GTSNPN and SVGIG (reference sequence). In DNA form, the CDR3 reads TGTGCCTGGAGTGGTGGCCTAGACCCCTACGAGCAGTACTTC. Protein sequence: CAWSGGLDPYEQYF.

The chain joins TRBV9 to TRBJ2-1; perhaps TRBD1 as D (5 bases). The V end lost 1 base, the J end lost 4 bases, and 18 bases lay between the germline ends. In germline, CDR1 is SGDLS, CDR2 YYNGEE. The CDR3 runs to 17 residues. The CDR3 sequence is CASSVSGNVFLYNEQFF. CDR3 nucleotides: TGTGCCAGCAGCGTATCAGGGAACGTCTTCCTGTACAATGAGCAGTTCTTC.

The chain carries TRBV5-1 and TRBJ2-7, with 7 bases matching TRBD2. Germline-derived CDR1 and CDR2 are SGHRS and YFSETQ. The CDR3 spans 13 residues. Trimming took 5 bases from V and 7 from J; bases not matched to a gene: 9. The DNA for the CDR3 is TGCGCCAGCAGGGGTGGGGGGGAAGGTGAGCAGTACTTC. This sequence encodes CASRGGGEGEQYF.

About this clone itself: This same CDR3 is encoded by further DNA sequences in the sample. This chain uses TRBV27 with TRBJ2-1, with a possible D match to TRBD1 (6 bases). V lost 4 bases to trimming and J lost 6 bases, with 13 bases between them. Germline lookup yields CDR1 MNHEY and CDR2 SMNVEV (reference sequence). This CDR3 contains 14 residues. The CDR3 sequence is CASSWGLMTNEQFF. Written as DNA, the CDR3 is TGTGCCAGCAGTTGGGGGCTAATGACCAATGAGCAGTTCTTC.

As concerns this clone: At one of its ends the junction is not consistent with the germline gene, which may arise from a read error. Other DNA sequences in this specimen translate into the identical CDR3. The chain combines TRBV2 with TRBJ1-2, with D perhaps TRBD1 (5 bases). From germline, CDR1 is SNHLY and CDR2 FYNNEI. This CDR3 spans 15 amino acids. The CDR3 DNA reads as TGTGCCAGTAGTGAATACTTTGGACATCTAGTGGGCTACACCTTC. This encodes CASSEYFGHLVGYTF.

This clone was observed a single time. V gene TRBV9 combines with J gene TRBJ2-5; maybe TRBD2 (6 bases). V dropped 2 bases and J dropped 4 bases, with 9 bases sitting between them. The CDR3 loop spans 13 amino acids. Germline V gene data show CDR1 as SGDLS and CDR2 as YYNGEE. The DNA of the CDR3 is TGTGCCAGCAGCGTCGGGGAGGTAGAGACCCAGTACTTC. It specifies CASSVGEVETQYF.

The chain links TRBV7-9 to TRBJ1-4; D unresolved. This CDR3 has 14 residues. Trimming took 1 base from V and 7 from J, leaving 10 bases between them. The V gene's germline CDR1 is SEHNR and CDR2 FQNEAQ (reference sequence). CDR3 residues: CASSLGSGFEKLFF. CDR3 sequence (DNA): TGTGCCAGCAGCTTAGGGTCAGGTTTTGAAAAACTGTTTTTT. Full variable domain (remainder filled in from reference TRBV7-9 and TRBJ1-4): DTGVSQNPRHKITKRGQNVTFRCDPISEHNRLYWYRQTLGQGPEFLTYFQNEAQLEKSRLLSDRFSAERPKGSFSTLEIQRTEQGDSAMYLCASSLGSGFEKLFFGSGTQLSVL.

This rearrangement joins TRBV21-1 to TRBJ2-7; the DNA was not compared with TRBD1, the D call given in the table. TRBV21-1 constitutes a pseudogene. This CDR3 contains 18 residues. CDR3 region: CASSTGDIRDRGLGEQYF. CDR3 coding DNA: TGTGCCAGCAGCACCGGGGATATCCGGGACAGGGGGCTCGGGGAGCAGTACTTC.

V and J are TRBV5-1 and TRBJ2-2, with TRBD1 as a possible D gene (6 bases). Germline CDR1 reads SGHRS; CDR2 reads YFSETQ. The CDR3 is 15 amino acids. Trimming stripped 4 bases from V and 2 bases from J, with 12 bases between. The CDR3, as DNA: TGCGCCAGCAGCATCAGGGGCGGAAACACCGGGGAGCTGTTTTTT. Amino acids: CASSIRGGNTGELFF.

This clone appeared a single time. The chain recombines TRBV5-6 with TRBJ2-1; 8 positions match TRBD2. This CDR3 is built from 19 residues. Trimming removed 1 base from V and 0 bases from J; junction bases left unmatched: 12. Germline loops: CDR1 SGHDT, CDR2 YYEEEE. CDR3 in amino acids: CASSLWLAGVLSSYNEQFF. The CDR3 bases are TGTGCCAGCAGCTTGTGGCTAGCGGGTGTCTTGAGCTCCTACAATGAGCAGTTCTTC.

The rearrangement links TRBV6-6 to TRBJ2-3; TRBD2 matches at 10 bases. The length of the CDR3 is 14 residues. V gave up 8 bases and J gave up 4 bases; unmatched junction bases: 6. The germline gives CDR1 MNHNY, CDR2 SVGAGI (reference sequence). In nucleotides, the CDR3 is TGTGCCAGCGGATCTAGCGGGAGTGCAGATACGCAGTATTTT. Translating gives CASGSSGSADTQYF.

The chain recombines TRBV4-2 with TRBJ2-3, with 9 nucleotides matching TRBD2. This CDR3 is 18 amino acids long. Germline trimming cut 2 bases from V and 6 bases from J; bases unmatched to any gene: 15. The germline gives CDR1 LGHNA, CDR2 YNFKEQ. The CDR3 spells CASSQTNRRAGGGDTQYF. CDR3 DNA: TGTGCCAGCAGCCAAACCAACCGTCGGGCGGGAGGGGGTGATACGCAGTATTTT.

V gene TRBV28 combines with J gene TRBJ1-2; TRBD1 might be the D (6 bases). The CDR3 totals 14 residues. The V gene lost 3 bases and the J gene lost 5 bases, with 13 bases spanning the gap. Germline CDR1 reads MDHEN; CDR2 reads SYDVKM. The CDR3 is CASSFPTGGYGYTF. Written as DNA, the CDR3 is TGTGCCAGCAGTTTCCCGACAGGAGGATATGGCTACACCTTC.

The rearrangement links TRBV28 to TRBJ2-7; D is possibly TRBD2 (6 bases). Germline V gives CDR1 MDHEN, CDR2 SYDVKM. The ends were cut back, 2 bases at V and 3 bases at J, with 14 bases in the middle. The CDR3 extends over 15 amino acids. CDR3 DNA sequence: TGTGCCAGCAGTTTACGGGAGCCTCGGGGCTACGAGCAGTACTTC. This gives the protein CASSLREPRGYEQYF.

J is TRBJ1-6 and V is TRBV9, with 8 bases identical to TRBD1. In germline, CDR1 is SGDLS, CDR2 YYNGEE. Trimming at V came to 4 bases and at J to 7 bases, leaving 4 bases not matched to a gene. CDR3 length equals 14 residues. In DNA form, the CDR3 reads TGTGCCAGCAGCCGGACAGGGTCGAATTCACCCCTCCACTTT. This translates into CASSRTGSNSPLHF.

J is TRBJ1-3 and V is TRBV28; D possibly corresponds to TRBD1 (6 bases). Looked up from germline, CDR1 is MDHEN and CDR2 is SYDVKM. This CDR3 contains 15 residues. V was pared by 5 bases and J by 4 bases, with 15 bases between. The CDR3 loop reads CASSGGHRAGNTIYF. The CDR3 nucleotides read TGTGCCAGCAGTGGGGGACACAGGGCCGGAAACACCATATATTTT.

This sequence joins TRBV7-9 and TRBJ2-3; 9 positions agree with TRBD1. CDR1 and CDR2 (germline): SEHNR, FQNEAQ (reference sequence). V gave up 6 bases and J gave up 0 bases; unmatched junction bases: 10. This CDR3 is 17 amino acids long. CDR3 sequence: CASSSDGGQGSTDTQYF. The CDR3, as DNA: TGTGCCAGCAGTTCGGATGGGGGACAGGGTAGCACAGATACGCAGTATTTT. The full variable domain, completed using reference TRBV7-9 and TRBJ2-3, is DTGVSQNPRHKITKRGQNVTFRCDPISEHNRLYWYRQTLGQGPEFLTYFQNEAQLEKSRLLSDRFSAERPKGSFSTLEIQRTEQGDSAMYLCASSSDGGQGSTDTQYFGPGTRLTVL.

In this sample, this clone turned up a few times. The gene calls are TRBV7-9 and TRBJ2-5; a possible D gene is TRBD2 (5 bases). The CDR3 is 13 residues long. CDR1 is SEHNR and CDR2 is FQNEAQ in the germline V gene (reference sequence). Trimming removed 3 bases at V and 5 bases at J, with 10 bases between. The CDR3 DNA sequence: TGTGCCAGCAGCTTCGGGATCGGCGAGACCCAGTACTTC. It specifies CASSFGIGETQYF.

V is TRBV10-3 and J is TRBJ2-6; tentatively, D is TRBD2 (6 bases). V was clipped by 1 base and J by 0 bases, with 16 bases between them. This CDR3 has 19 amino acids. Germline assignment: CDR1 ENHRY and CDR2 SYGVKD. CDR3 residues: CAISEYGGGTSSGANVLTF. The DNA for the CDR3 is TGTGCCATCAGTGAGTATGGGGGAGGAACTTCCTCTGGGGCCAACGTCCTGACTTTC.

The DNA of the CDR3 is TGTGCCAGCAGTTCCCTGACAGGGAAGAATTCACCCCTCCACTTT. Encoded protein: CASSSLTGKNSPLHF. The chain recombines TRBV6-5 with TRBJ1-6, with 7 bases aligning to TRBD1. Trimming removed 4 bases from V and 7 bases from J; junction bases left unmatched: 7. CDR1 is MNHEY, CDR2 SVGAGI, per germline. The CDR3 consists of 15 residues.

The rearrangement uses TRBV5-1 and TRBJ2-2; 11 bases match TRBD1. The CDR3 loop spans 15 amino acids. V lost 0 bases, J lost 6 bases, and 1 base stayed unmatched. Germline assignment: CDR1 SGHRS and CDR2 YFSETQ. CDR3 loop: CASSLAGQGAGELFF. CDR3 DNA: TGCGCCAGCAGCTTGGCGGGACAGGGGGCCGGGGAGCTGTTTTTT.

This chain connects TRBV10-3 to TRBJ2-7, with D hard to call. Between the trimmed V and J ends, which lost 8 bases and 6 bases, there was a span of 17 bases. CDR3 length equals 13 residues. Germline CDR1 and CDR2: ENHRY and SYGVKD. CDR3 sequence reads: CAIGSDGSGEQYF. The CDR3 nucleotides read TGTGCCATCGGTTCCGACGGGTCCGGCGAGCAGTACTTC.